This TCR beta chain was captured in a study of Ad26.COV2.S vaccination and SARS-CoV-2 variants. Study as a whole: A COV1001 Ad26.COV2.S trial-arm participant provided the sample. Administration of Ad26.COV2.S was intramuscular, either once or twice 56 days apart.

This CDR3 is built from 15 residues. Germline values: CDR1 SGHKS, CDR2 YYEKEE (reference sequence). Trimming cost V 0 bases and J 2 bases, with 12 bases left between them. As to treatment: roughly 19 received Ad26.COV2.S at low or high dose, single or two shots; 5 received placebo; per-sample allocation not given. The samples date from day 63 after the first vaccine or placebo injection. The data were produced by immunoSEQ multiplex PCR, yet TCRdb's version contains in-frame clones alone and is incomplete. Here the sample spans around 400,000 clones, roughly 90% being singletons. Findings of the study overall: Measurements of TCR breadth and depth may have given underestimates of the total T cell responses.

This clone occurred many times. Its antigen is unidentified. This sequence originates from a person aged 18 to 65 who received the Ad26.COV2.S COVID-19 vaccine or a placebo. This chain joins TRBV5-5 and TRBJ2-7; TRBD2 is a possible D gene (5 bases). Here the sequenced sample was peripheral blood, taken in a trial of Ad26.COV2.S vaccine versus placebo. The CDR3 DNA is TGTGCCAGCAGCTTGGTTATGGCGGAGGCCTACGAGCAGTACTTC. It translates to CASSLVMAEAYEQYF.